A selection of T cell receptor beta chains follows, all from one sample in a study of cytomegalovirus exposure and HLA in healthy donors. Generated by immunoSEQ multiplex PCR, the TCRdb table keeps only in-frame clones and is missing some. In the table there are about 140,000 clones, roughly three quarters of which are singletons. The source material was PBMCs. The receptors originated from a young man in good health and CMV-seronegative. Both conserved end residues are part of each CDR3. A D gene is named only where the DNA matches it firmly. Where a row states a size, it is once, few, many or the class of an expanded clone; other rows omit it.

J | size | V | D | DNA | CDR3
TRBJ2-5 | . | TRBV19 | TRBD1 | TGTGCCAGTAGTATAGGGCTAGGGACAGGGGGCGGTGAGACCCAGTACTTC | CASSIGLGTGGGETQYF
TRBJ2-3 | . | TRBV9 | TRBD2 | TGTGCCAGCACCGACCGGGGGGTTGCTAGCACAGATACGCAGTATTTT | CASTDRGVASTDTQYF
TRBJ1-5 | . | TRBV6-5 | TRBD1 | TGTGCCAGCAGAGGGACAGCCGATCAGCCCCGGCATTTT | CASRGTADQPRHF
TRBJ2-1 | . | TRBV6-1 | . | TGTGCCAGCAGCATACAGGGATTCTCCTACAATGAGCAGTTCTTC | CASSIQGFSYNEQFF
TRBJ2-6 | . | TRBV2 | . | TGTGCCAGCATCCTAGGGGGGGAGGGGAGCACTGGGGCCAACGTCCTGACTTTC | CASILGGEGSTGANVLTF
TRBJ1-1 | . | TRBV7-8 | . | TGTGCCAGCAGCTTATCTGTCCGGGTGAGCGACTTGAACACTGAAGCTTTCTTT | CASSLSVRVSDLNTEAFF
TRBJ2-3 | . | TRBV7-9 | . | TGTGCCAGCACCTCTCGGTTAGAGGGTACAGATACGCAGTATTTT | CASTSRLEGTDTQYF
TRBJ2-7 | . | TRBV15 | TRBD1 | TGTGCCACCAGCAGAGGCAGGACAGGCACCTACGAGCAGTACTTC | CATSRGRTGTYEQYF
TRBJ2-7 | . | TRBV19 | . | TGTGCCAGTAGTCCGCTCTCCACGAGCTCCTACGAGCAGTACTTC | CASSPLSTSSYEQYF
TRBJ2-6 | once | TRBV29-1 | . | TGCAGCGTTCGGGTGTCCGGGGCCAACGTCCTGACTTTC | CSVRVSGANVLTF
TRBJ2-5 | . | TRBV27 | . | TGTGCCAGCAGTTTATCGAGGGTGGGGCAAGAGACCCAGTACTTC | CASSLSRVGQETQYF
TRBJ1-5 | few | TRBV6-5 | . | TGTGCCAGCAGGGGACTAATCAGCAATCAGCCCCAGCATTTT | CASRGLISNQPQHF
TRBJ1-6 | . | TRBV7-2 | . | TGTGCCAGCAGCGTACGGGGTTCATCCCTCCACTTT | CASSVRGSSLHF
TRBJ2-1 | . | TRBV19 | TRBD1 | TGTGCCAGTAGTATATCAACAGGGGGCTGGGAGCAGTTCTTC | CASSISTGGWEQFF
TRBJ1-5 | . | TRBV6-5 | TRBD1 | TGTGCCAGCCAGGGGGCAAGCAATCAGCCCCAGCATTTT | CASQGASNQPQHF
TRBJ1-5 | . | TRBV6-1 | . | TGTGCCAGCAGTGATTCATGGGACACCTTTTTGCATTTT | CASSDSWDTFLHF
TRBJ1-1 | once | TRBV19 | TRBD1 | TGTGCCAGTAGCAAACAGGGGTCTGAAGCTTTCTTT | CASSKQGSEAFF
TRBJ2-2 | . | TRBV10-3 | TRBD1 | TGTGCCATCAGTGAACAGGGGAACGTAAACGGGGAGCTGTTTTTT | CAISEQGNVNGELFF
TRBJ2-5 | . | TRBV27 | . | TGTGCCAGCAGTTCAATCTGGGCAGTGGAGACCCAGTACTTC | CASSSIWAVETQYF
TRBJ2-2 | . | TRBV4-3 | TRBD2 | TGCGCCAGCAGCCAAGAGGGCGGGGGGGCCGGTCGGGAGCTGTTTTTT | CASSQEGGGAGRELFF
TRBJ1-1 | . | TRBV18 | . | TGTGCCAGCTCACCACAAAAAGGGGGGAACACTGAAGCTTTCTTT | CASSPQKGGNTEAFF
TRBJ1-1 | . | TRBV19 | TRBD1 | TGTGCCAGCAGGGGGTATGGTACTGAAGCTTTCTTT | CASRGYGTEAFF
TRBJ2-1 | . | TRBV5-4 | . | TGTGCCAGCAGCTCAACCAAGTCCGCAGAAGAGCAGTTCTTC | CASSSTKSAEEQFF
TRBJ2-2 | . | TRBV7-2 | . | TGTGCCAGCAGTCGGGACTCCACGAACACCGGGGAGCTGTTTTTT | CASSRDSTNTGELFF
TRBJ2-3 | once | TRBV7-9 | . | TGTGCCAGCAGCTTGGGGCAGAGCACAGATACGCAGTATTTT | CASSLGQSTDTQYF
TRBJ1-2 | . | TRBV29-1 | TRBD1 | TGCAGCGTCGGGGACAGGGGGGACTATGGCTACACCTTC | CSVGDRGDYGYTF
TRBJ1-1 | . | TRBV6-5 | . | TGTGCCAGCAGTTACTCGACCGGGAGGAACACTGAAGCTTTCTTT | CASSYSTGRNTEAFF
TRBJ1-6 | . | TRBV7-9 | . | TGTTCCAGCAGCGCGACAGGATCCACCCTCCACTTT | CSSSATGSTLHF
TRBJ2-2 | . | TRBV7-2 | . | TGTGCCAGCAGTTCAACATACAGGGTCCCGACCGGGGAGCTGTTTTTT | CASSSTYRVPTGELFF
TRBJ2-7 | . | TRBV10-3 | TRBD1 | TGTGCCATCAGTACAGAGACCGGGACAGGCGCCTACGAGCAGTACTTC | CAISTETGTGAYEQYF
TRBJ2-5 | . | TRBV7-7 | TRBD2 | TGTGCTAGCAGCTCGGGACTAGGCGAGACCCAGTACTTC | CASSSGLGETQYF
TRBJ2-1 | few | TRBV19 | TRBD1 | TGTGCCAGTAGCAGAATCCCAGGGGGTGAGCAGTTCTTC | CASSRIPGGEQFF
TRBJ1-2 | . | TRBV6-5 | . | TGTGCCAGCAGTTACGGGGGACTGACTAACTATGGCTACACCTTC | CASSYGGLTNYGYTF
TRBJ1-5 | . | TRBV7-8 | TRBD1 | TGTGCCAGCAGCTTAGGACAGGGTTGGGGCAATCAGCCCCAGCATTTT | CASSLGQGWGNQPQHF
TRBJ2-5 | . | TRBV19 | TRBD2 | TGTGCCAGTAGTCCCCTAGGGAGCGGGGTCAGACAAGAGACCCAGTACTTC | CASSPLGSGVRQETQYF
TRBJ2-7 | . | TRBV30 | . | TGTGCCTGGGGCAGCGAGATCTCCTACGAGCAGTACTTC | CAWGSEISYEQYF
TRBJ1-1 | . | TRBV6-6 | . | TGTGCCAGCAGTGGCGGGGGGCCGAACACTGAAGCTTTCTTT | CASSGGGPNTEAFF
TRBJ2-7 | . | TRBV2 | . | TGTGCCAGCAGTGAAATGGAGGGTTACGAGCAGTACTTC | CASSEMEGYEQYF
TRBJ1-1 | . | TRBV7-9 | . | TGTGCCAGCAGCATTGGACAGATGAACACTGAAGCTTTCTTT | CASSIGQMNTEAFF
TRBJ1-1 | few | TRBV19 | . | TGTGCCAGTAGTATTAGTAAGGGGCGCGAAGCTTTCTTT | CASSISKGREAFF
TRBJ1-1 | . | TRBV5-1 | . | TGCGCCAGCAGCTTGGGTGGCTTGAACACTGAAGCTTTCTTT | CASSLGGLNTEAFF
TRBJ2-1 | . | TRBV11-3 | . | TGTGCCAGCAGCTCAAATGACAGGTCCGGCTCCTACAATGAGCAGTTCTTC | CASSSNDRSGSYNEQFF
TRBJ1-2 | once | TRBV7-9 | . | TGTGCCAGCAGCTCGGCGGGGGGCGCTAACTATGGCTACACCTTC | CASSSAGGANYGYTF
TRBJ1-1 | . | TRBV7-8 | . | TGTGCCAGCAGCCTCAACCCAGGGGAGGGAATGAACACTGAAGCTTTCTTT | CASSLNPGEGMNTEAFF
TRBJ1-2 | . | TRBV4-2 | TRBD1 | TGTGCCAGCAGCCAAGATACAGGGGAAGGTTATGGCTACACCTTC | CASSQDTGEGYGYTF
TRBJ1-1 | few | TRBV6-6 | . | TGTGCCAGCAGTTTAATGAACACTGAAGCTTTCTTT | CASSLMNTEAFF
TRBJ1-1 | once | TRBV7-9 | . | TGTGCCAGCAGCTTAGGTAGCCCCCCTGAAGCTTTCTTT | CASSLGSPPEAFF
TRBJ1-5 | once | TRBV15 | TRBD1 | TGTGCCACCAGCGCCCGGACAGGGAGTATCAGTAATCAGCCCCAGCATTTT | CATSARTGSISNQPQHF
TRBJ1-3 | . | TRBV10-3 | . | TGTGCCATCAGTGCAGCGGGGGGGTCCGGAAACACCATATATTTT | CAISAAGGSGNTIYF
TRBJ1-1 | once | TRBV5-1 | . | TGCGCCAGCAGCTTCACAGGGTACATGAACACTGAAGCTTTCTTT | CASSFTGYMNTEAFF
TRBJ1-1 | few | TRBV19 | . | TGTGCCAGTAGTGCCCAGGGGTGGGGGAACACTGAAGCTTTCTTT | CASSAQGWGNTEAFF
TRBJ2-4 | once | TRBV5-6 | . | TGTGCCAGCAGCGCCGGACACAGGTATCACATTCAGTACTTC | CASSAGHRYHIQYF
TRBJ1-6 | few | TRBV4-3 | TRBD1 | TGCGCCAGCAGCCAGGGGGACAGGCTGAATTCACCCCTCCACTTT | CASSQGDRLNSPLHF
TRBJ2-2 | . | TRBV29-1 | . | TGCAGCGCCGCAGGGAACACAGCCATAGGGGAGCTGTTTTTT | CSAAGNTAIGELFF